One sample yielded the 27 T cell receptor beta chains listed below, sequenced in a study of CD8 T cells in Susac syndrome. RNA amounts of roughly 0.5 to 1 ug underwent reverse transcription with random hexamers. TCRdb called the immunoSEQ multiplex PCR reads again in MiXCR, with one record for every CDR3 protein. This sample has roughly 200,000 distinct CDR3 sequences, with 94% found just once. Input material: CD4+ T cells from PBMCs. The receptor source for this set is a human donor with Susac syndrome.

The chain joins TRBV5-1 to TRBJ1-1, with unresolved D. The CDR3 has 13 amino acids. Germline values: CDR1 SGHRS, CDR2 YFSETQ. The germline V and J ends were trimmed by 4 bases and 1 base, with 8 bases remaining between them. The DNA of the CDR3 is TGCGCCAGCAGCAACCCAGGGAACACTGAAGCTTTCTTT. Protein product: CASSNPGNTEAFF.

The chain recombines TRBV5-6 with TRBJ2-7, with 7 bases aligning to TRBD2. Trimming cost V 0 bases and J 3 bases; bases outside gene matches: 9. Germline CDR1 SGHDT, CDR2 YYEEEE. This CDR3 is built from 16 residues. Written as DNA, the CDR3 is TGTGCCAGCAGCTTGGACAACCCGGGGGGTTTCTACGAGCAGTACTTC. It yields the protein CASSLDNPGGFYEQYF.

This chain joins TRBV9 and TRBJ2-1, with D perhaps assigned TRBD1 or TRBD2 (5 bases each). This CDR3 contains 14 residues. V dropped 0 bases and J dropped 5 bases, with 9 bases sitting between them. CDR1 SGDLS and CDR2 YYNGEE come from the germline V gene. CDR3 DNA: TGTGCCAGCAGCGTAGGGGGGACCAACAATGAGCAGTTCTTC. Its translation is CASSVGGTNNEQFF.

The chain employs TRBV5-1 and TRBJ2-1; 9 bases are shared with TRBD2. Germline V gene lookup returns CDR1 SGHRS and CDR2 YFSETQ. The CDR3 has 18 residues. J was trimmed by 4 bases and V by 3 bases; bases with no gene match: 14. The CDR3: CASSSRSQRGAEYNEQFF. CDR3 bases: TGCGCCAGCAGCTCACGTTCCCAGCGGGGGGCCGAGTACAATGAGCAGTTCTTC.

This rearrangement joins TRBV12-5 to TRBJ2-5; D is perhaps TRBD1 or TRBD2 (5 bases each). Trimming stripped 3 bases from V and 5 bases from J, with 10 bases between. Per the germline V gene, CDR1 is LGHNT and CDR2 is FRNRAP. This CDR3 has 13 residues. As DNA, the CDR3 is TGTGCTAGTGGTTTAGCCGGGGCGGAGACCCAGTACTTC. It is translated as CASGLAGAETQYF. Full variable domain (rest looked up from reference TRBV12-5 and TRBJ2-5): DARVTQTPRHKVTEMGQEVTMRCQPILGHNTVFWYRQTMMQGLELLAYFRNRAPLDDSGMPKDRFSAEMPDATLATLKIQPSEPRDSAVYFCASGLAGAETQYFGPGTRLLVL.

The CDR3 sequence is CSARDRRGGILEQYF. The CDR3 nucleotides read TGCAGTGCTAGAGATCGGAGGGGGGGCATACTCGAGCAGTACTTC. The V gene is TRBV20-1, the J gene TRBJ2-7; D is possibly TRBD2 (7 bases). Trimming stripped 0 bases from V and 6 bases from J, with 18 bases between. Germline CDR1 reads DFQATT; CDR2 reads SNEGSKA (reference sequence). The CDR3 sequence is 15 residues long.

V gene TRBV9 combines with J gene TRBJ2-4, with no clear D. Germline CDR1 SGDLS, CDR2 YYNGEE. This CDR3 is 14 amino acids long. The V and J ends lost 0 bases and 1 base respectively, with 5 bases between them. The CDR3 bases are TGTGCCAGCAGCGTAGGATGGGCCAAAAACATTCAGTACTTC. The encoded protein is CASSVGWAKNIQYF.

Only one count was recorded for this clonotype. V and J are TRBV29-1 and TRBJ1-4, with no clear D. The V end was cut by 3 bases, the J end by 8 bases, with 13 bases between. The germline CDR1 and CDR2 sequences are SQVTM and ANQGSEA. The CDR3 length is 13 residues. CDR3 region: CSVDEGTGEKLFF. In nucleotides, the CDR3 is TGCAGCGTTGACGAGGGCACTGGGGAAAAACTGTTTTTT.

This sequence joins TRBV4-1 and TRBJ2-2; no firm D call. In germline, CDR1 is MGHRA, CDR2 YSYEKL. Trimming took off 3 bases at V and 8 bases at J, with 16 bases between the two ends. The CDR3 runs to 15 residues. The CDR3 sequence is CASSQTGEQGGELFF. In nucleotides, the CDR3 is TGCGCCAGCAGCCAGACCGGAGAACAAGGGGGGGAGCTGTTTTTT.

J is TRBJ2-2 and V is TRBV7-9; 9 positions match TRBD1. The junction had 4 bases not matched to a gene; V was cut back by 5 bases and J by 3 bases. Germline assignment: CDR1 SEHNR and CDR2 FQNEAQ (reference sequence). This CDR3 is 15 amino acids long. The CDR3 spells CASSPRTGDTGELFF. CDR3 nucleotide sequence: TGTGCCAGCAGCCCTCGGACAGGGGACACCGGGGAGCTGTTTTTT. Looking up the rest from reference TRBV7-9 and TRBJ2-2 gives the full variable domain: DTGVSQNPRHKITKRGQNVTFRCDPISEHNRLYWYRQTLGQGPEFLTYFQNEAQLEKSRLLSDRFSAERPKGSFSTLEIQRTEQGDSAMYLCASSPRTGDTGELFFGEGSRLTVL.

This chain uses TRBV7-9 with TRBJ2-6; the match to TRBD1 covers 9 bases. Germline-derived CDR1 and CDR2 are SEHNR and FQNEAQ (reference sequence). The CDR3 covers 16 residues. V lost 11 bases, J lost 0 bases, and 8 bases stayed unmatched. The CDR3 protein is CAAPGQGSSGANVLTF. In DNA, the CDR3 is TGTGCCGCACCGGGACAGGGAAGCTCTGGGGCCAACGTCCTGACTTTC.

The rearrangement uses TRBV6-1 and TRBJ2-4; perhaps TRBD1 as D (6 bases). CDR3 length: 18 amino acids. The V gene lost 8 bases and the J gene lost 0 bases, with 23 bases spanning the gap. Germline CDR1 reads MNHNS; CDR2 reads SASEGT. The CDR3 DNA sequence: TGTGCCAGCCGGGGCGCAGGGGCCACCTCTTTAGCCAAAAACATTCAGTACTTC. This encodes CASRGAGATSLAKNIQYF.

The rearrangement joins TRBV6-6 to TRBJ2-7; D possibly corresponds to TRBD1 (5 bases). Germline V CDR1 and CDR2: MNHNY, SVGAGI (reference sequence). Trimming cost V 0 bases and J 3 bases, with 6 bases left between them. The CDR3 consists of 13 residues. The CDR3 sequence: CASSYSTDYEQYF. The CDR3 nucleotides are TGTGCCAGCAGTTACTCGACAGACTACGAGCAGTACTTC.

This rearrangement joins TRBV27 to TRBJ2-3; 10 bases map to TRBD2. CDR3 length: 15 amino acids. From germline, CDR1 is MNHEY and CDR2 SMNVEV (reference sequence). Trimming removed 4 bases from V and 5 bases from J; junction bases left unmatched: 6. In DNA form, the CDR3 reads TGTGCCAGCAGTTATGCTAGCGGGGGTAAAGATACGCAGTATTTT. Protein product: CASSYASGGKDTQYF.

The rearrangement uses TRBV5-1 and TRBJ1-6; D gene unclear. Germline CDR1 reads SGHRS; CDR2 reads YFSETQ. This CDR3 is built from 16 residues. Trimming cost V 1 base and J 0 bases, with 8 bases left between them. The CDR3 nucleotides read TGCGCCAGCAGCTTGAAGGAAAGCTCCTATAATTCACCCCTCCACTTT. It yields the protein CASSLKESSYNSPLHF.

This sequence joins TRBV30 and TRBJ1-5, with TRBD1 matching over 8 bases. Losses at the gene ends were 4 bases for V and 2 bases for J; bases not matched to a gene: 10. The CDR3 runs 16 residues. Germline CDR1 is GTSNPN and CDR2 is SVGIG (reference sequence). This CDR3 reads CAWMDPRGLGNQPQHF. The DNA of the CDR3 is TGTGCCTGGATGGATCCCAGGGGGCTTGGCAATCAGCCCCAGCATTTT.

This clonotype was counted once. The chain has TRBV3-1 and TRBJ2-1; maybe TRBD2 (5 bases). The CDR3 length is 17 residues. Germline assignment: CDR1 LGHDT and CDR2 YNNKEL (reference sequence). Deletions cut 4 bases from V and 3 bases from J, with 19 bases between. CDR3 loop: CASSLNSAGSYYNEQFF. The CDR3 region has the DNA TGTGCCAGCAGCCTTAATAGCGCGGGCTCCTACTACAATGAGCAGTTCTTC.

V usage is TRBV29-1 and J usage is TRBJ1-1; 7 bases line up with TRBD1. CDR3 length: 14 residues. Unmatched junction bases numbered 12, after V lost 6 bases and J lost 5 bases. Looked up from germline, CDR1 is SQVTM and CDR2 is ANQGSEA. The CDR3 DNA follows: TGCAGCGTATATCAAATGACAGGGAGTACTGAAGCTTTCTTT. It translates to CSVYQMTGSTEAFF.

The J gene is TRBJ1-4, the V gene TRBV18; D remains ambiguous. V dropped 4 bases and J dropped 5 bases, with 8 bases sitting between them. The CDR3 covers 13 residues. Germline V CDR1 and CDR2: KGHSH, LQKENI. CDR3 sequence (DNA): TGTGCCAGCTCACGCTCCGGGAATGAAAAACTGTTTTTT. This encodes CASSRSGNEKLFF.

CDR3 bases: TGCAGCGCGTCAAAATCTATCTCTGGAAACACCATATATTTT. It translates to CSASKSISGNTIYF. This chain connects TRBV29-1 to TRBJ1-3, with D hard to call. Trimming removed 7 bases at V and 0 bases at J, with 13 bases between. From germline, CDR1 is SQVTM and CDR2 ANQGSEA. This CDR3 comprises 14 residues. The full variable domain, in which reference TRBV29-1 and TRBJ1-3 provide the parts outside the CDR3, is SAVISQKPSRDICQRGTSLTIQCQVDSQVTMMFWYRQQPGQSLTLIATANQGSEATYESGFVIDKFPISRPNLTFSTLTVSNMSPEDSSIYLCSASKSISGNTIYFGEGSWLTVV.

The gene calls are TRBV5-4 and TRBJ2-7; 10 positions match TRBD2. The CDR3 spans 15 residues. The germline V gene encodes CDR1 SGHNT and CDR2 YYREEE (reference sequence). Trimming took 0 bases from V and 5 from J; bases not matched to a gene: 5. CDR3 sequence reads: CASSLVASGGHEQYF. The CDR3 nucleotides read TGTGCCAGCAGCTTGGTGGCTAGCGGGGGACACGAGCAGTACTTC.

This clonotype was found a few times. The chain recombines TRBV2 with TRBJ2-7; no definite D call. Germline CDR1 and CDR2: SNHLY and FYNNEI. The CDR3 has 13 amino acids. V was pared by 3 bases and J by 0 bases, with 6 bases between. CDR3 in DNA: TGTGCCAGCAGTGAGCGCATCTCCTACGAGCAGTACTTC. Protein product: CASSERISYEQYF.

The CDR3 sequence: CSAPTRGDTQYF. Written as DNA, the CDR3 is TGCAGTGCTCCCACTCGCGGGGATACGCAGTATTTT. This sequence joins TRBV20-1 and TRBJ2-3; D might be TRBD2 (5 bases). Trimming stripped 5 bases from V and 6 bases from J, with 12 bases between. This CDR3 is 12 amino acids long. CDR1 DFQATT and CDR2 SNEGSKA come from the germline V gene (reference sequence).

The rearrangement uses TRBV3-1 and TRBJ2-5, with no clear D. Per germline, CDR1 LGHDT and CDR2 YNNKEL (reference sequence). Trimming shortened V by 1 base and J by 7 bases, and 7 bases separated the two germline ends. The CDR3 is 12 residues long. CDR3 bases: TGTGCCAGCAGCCAAGCCTCAGGGACCCAGTACTTC. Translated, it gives CASSQASGTQYF.

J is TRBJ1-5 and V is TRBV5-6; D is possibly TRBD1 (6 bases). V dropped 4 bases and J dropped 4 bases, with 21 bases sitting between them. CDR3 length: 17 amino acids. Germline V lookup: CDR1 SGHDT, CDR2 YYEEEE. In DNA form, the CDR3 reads TGTGCCAGCAGCCAATGGGCCGTCCGGGACAAAAATCAGCCCCAGCATTTT. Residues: CASSQWAVRDKNQPQHF.

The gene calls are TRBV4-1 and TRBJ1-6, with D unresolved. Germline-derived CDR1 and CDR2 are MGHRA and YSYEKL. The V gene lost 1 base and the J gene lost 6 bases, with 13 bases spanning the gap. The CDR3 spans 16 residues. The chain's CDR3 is CASSQVSGRGNSPLHF. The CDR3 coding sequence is TGCGCCAGCAGCCAAGTAAGCGGGCGAGGTAATTCACCCCTCCACTTT.

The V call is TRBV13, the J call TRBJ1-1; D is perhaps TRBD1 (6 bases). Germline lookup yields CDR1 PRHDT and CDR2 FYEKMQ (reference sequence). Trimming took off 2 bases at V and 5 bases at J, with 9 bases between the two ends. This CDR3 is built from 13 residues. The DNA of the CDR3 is TGTGCCAGCAGCTTAAACAGGGCTACTGAAGCTTTCTTT. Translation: CASSLNRATEAFF.